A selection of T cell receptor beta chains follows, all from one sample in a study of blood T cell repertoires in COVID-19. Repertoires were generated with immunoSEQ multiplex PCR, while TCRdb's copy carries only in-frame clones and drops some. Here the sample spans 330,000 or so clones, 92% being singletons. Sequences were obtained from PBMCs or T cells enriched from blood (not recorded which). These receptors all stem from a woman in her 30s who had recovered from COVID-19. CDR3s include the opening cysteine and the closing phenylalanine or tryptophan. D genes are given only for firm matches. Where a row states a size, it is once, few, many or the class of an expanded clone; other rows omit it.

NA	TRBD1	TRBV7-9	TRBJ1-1	TGTGCCAGCAGCTCTCAATCCGGGACAGGGGTTGAAGCTTTCTTT	CASSSQSGTGVEAFF
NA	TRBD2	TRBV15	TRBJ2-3	TGTGCCACCAGCACAAACGACCGTTTAGGACTAGCGAAAAACACAGATACGCAGTATTTT	CATSTNDRLGLAKNTDTQYF
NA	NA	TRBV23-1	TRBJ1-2	TGCGCCAGCAGTCATTCAGGGATAGCCTATGGCTACACCTTC	CASSHSGIAYGYTF
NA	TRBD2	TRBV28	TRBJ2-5	TGTGCCAGTCAGTCATCGGCTAGCGGGAAGCAAGAGACCCAGTACTTC	CASQSSASGKQETQYF
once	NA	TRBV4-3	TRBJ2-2	TGCGCCAGCAGCCAAGATCTCGGGGGAGAGAGGTACACCGGGGAGCTGTTTTTT	CASSQDLGGERYTGELFF
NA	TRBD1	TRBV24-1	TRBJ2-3	TGTGCCACACAGGGGCGGGCGACAGATACGCAGTATTTT	CATQGRATDTQYF
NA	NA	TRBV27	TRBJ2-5	TGTGCCAGCAGTTTATGGCAGGGTATTCAAGAGACCCAGTACTTC	CASSLWQGIQETQYF
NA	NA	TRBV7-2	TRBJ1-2	TGTGCCAGCAGCTTGAACAGGGAAGGGGGCTACACCTTC	CASSLNREGGYTF
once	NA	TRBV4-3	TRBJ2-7	TGCGCCAGCAGCCAAGATTTGACAGAAACCTACGAGCAGTACTTC	CASSQDLTETYEQYF
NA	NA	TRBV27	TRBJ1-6	TGTGCCAGCAGTTTATTTTCAGTCGGGGGACGCGATTCACCCCTCCACTTT	CASSLFSVGGRDSPLHF
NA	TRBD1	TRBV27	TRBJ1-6	TGTGCCAGCTCGGCCGGGACAGGGTATTCACCCCTCCACTTT	CASSAGTGYSPLHF
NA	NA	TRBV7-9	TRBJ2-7	TGTGCCAGCAGCTTAAGTGAGGAAAGAGGGTACTTC	CASSLSEERGYF
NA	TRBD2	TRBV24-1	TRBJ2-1	TGTGCCACCAGTGATCCCACGGGAGGGACCTACAATGAGCAGTTCTTC	CATSDPTGGTYNEQFF
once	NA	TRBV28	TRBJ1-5	TGTGCCAGCAGTCCACTCGCTTTGGGGAGACGCTATAGCAATCAGCCCCAGCATTTT	CASSPLALGRRYSNQPQHF
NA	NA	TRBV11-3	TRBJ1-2	TGTGCCAGCAGCCCTGGGGGGGCCAACTATGGCTACACCTTC	CASSPGGANYGYTF
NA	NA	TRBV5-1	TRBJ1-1	TGCGCCAGCAGCAGCTCAGGAAACACTGAAGCTTTCTTT	CASSSSGNTEAFF
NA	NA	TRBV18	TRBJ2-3	TGTGCCAGCTCACCGGGACAAAGCACAGATACGCAGTATTTT	CASSPGQSTDTQYF
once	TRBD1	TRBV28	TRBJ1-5	TGTGCCAGCAGACGACAGGGGGCAGGCAATCAGCCCCAGCATTTT	CASRRQGAGNQPQHF
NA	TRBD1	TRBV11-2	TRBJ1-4	TGTGCCAGCAGCCCACGACAGGGAGGAGAAAAACTGTTTTTT	CASSPRQGGEKLFF
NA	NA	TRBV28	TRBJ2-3	TGTGCCAGCAGTCTCAACAACGGAGGGGGCCCGGATACGCAGTATTTT	CASSLNNGGGPDTQYF
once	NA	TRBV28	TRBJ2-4	TGTGCCAGCAGTTTCGAAATCGGACTAGCCAAAAACATTCAGTACTTC	CASSFEIGLAKNIQYF
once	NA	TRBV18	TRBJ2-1	TGTGCCAGCTCCCCCTTTTTTGTGCCAAGGGGCAACAATGAGCAGTTCTTC	CASSPFFVPRGNNEQFF
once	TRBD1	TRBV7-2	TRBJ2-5	TGTGCCAGCAGCACTACAACAGGGGGCGTGGAGACCCAGTACTTC	CASSTTTGGVETQYF
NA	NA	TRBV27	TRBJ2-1	TGTGCCAGCAGTTTGATAGCATCGCACAATGAGCAGTTCTTC	CASSLIASHNEQFF
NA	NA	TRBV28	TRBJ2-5	TGTGCCAGCAGTTCAGAGGCACTCCAAGAGACCCAGTACTTC	CASSSEALQETQYF
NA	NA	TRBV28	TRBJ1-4	TGTGCCAGCAGTGCAACGGGACAAACGAAAAAACTGTTTTTT	CASSATGQTKKLFF
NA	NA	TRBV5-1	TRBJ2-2	TGCGCCAGCAGTAGCGGTGGGTCGGACACCGGGGAGCTGTTTTTT	CASSSGGSDTGELFF
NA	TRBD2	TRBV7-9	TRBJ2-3	TGTGCCAGCAGCTTTCTAGCGGGAGGGCCCGCAGATACGCAGTATTTT	CASSFLAGGPADTQYF
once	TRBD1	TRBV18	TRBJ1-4	TGTGCCAGCTCACCACGACAGGGTTATGAAAAACTGTTTTTT	CASSPRQGYEKLFF
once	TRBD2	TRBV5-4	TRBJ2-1	TGTGCCAGCAGCTTGGTCTCTAGCGGGAGGGCTGGAGAGCAGTTCTTC	CASSLVSSGRAGEQFF
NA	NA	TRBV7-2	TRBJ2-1	TGTGCCAGCAGCTTACACCCTCGCGGATTCCTGCAGTTCTTC	CASSLHPRGFLQFF
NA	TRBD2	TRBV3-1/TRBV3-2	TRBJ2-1	TGTGCCAGCAGCCTTCAGCGGGAGTGGTACAATGAGCAGTTCTTC	CASSLQREWYNEQFF
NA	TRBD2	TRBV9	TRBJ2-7	TGTGCCAGCAGCACCCCACTTTTTGCGGGAGGGCCTGTGAGCGAGCAGTACTTC	CASSTPLFAGGPVSEQYF
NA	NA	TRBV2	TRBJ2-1	TGTGCCAGCAGTGAAGCTAAGGGGGCCTACAATGAGCAGTTCTTC	CASSEAKGAYNEQFF
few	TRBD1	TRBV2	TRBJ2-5	TGTGCCAGAGGACAGGACGTTGGGGGGACCCAGTACTTC	CARGQDVGGTQYF
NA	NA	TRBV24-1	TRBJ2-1	TGTGCCACCAGGGACAGTTGGAATGAGCAGTTCTTC	CATRDSWNEQFF
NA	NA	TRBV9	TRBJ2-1	TGTGCCAGCAGCCCCGCCCCCCCGGGGTCTTCCTACAATGAGCAGTTCTTC	CASSPAPPGSSYNEQFF
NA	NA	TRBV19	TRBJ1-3	TGTGCCAGTAGAACTACGGGAAACACCATATATTTT	CASRTTGNTIYF
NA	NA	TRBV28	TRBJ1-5	TGTGCCAGCAGCCGACCAGGGTTAAGTGCGCCCCAGCATTTT	CASSRPGLSAPQHF